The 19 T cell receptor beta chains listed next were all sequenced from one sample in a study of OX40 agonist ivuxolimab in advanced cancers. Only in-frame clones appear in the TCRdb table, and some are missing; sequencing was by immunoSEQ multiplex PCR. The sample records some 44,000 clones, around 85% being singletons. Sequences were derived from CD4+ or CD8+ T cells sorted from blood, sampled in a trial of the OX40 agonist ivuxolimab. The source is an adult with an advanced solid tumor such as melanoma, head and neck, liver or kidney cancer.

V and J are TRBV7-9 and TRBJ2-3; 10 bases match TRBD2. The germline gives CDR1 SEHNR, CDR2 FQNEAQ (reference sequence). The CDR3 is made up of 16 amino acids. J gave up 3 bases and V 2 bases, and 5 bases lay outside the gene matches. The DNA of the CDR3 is TGTGCCAGCAGCTTATTCCTAGCGGGAGTGACAGATACGCAGTATTTT. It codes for CASSLFLAGVTDTQYF.

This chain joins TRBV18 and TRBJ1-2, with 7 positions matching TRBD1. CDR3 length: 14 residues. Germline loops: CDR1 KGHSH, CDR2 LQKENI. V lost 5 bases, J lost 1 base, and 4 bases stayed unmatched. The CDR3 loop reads CASSSRDSNYGYTF. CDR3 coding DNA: TGTGCCAGCTCATCCCGGGACAGTAACTATGGCTACACCTTC.

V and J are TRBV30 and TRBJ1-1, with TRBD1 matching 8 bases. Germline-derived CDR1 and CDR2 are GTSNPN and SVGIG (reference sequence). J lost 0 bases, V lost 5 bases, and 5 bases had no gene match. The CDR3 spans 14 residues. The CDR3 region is CAWDRGSMNTEAFF. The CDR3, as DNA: TGTGCCTGGGACAGGGGTTCCATGAACACTGAAGCTTTCTTT.

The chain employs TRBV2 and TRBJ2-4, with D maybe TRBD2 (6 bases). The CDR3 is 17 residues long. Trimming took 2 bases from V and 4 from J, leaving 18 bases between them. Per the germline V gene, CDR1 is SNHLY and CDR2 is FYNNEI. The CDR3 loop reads CASSERFWTTLKNIQYF. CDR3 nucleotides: TGTGCCAGCAGTGAAAGATTTTGGACTACCCTAAAAAACATTCAGTACTTC.

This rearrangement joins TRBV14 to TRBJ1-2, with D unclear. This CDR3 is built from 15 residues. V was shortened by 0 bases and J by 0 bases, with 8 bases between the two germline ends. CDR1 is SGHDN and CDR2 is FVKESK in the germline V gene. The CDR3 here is CASSQDWRANYGYTF. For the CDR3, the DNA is TGTGCCAGCAGCCAAGATTGGAGGGCTAACTATGGCTACACCTTC. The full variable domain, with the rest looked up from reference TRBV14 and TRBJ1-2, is EAGVTQFPSHSVIEKGQTVTLRCDPISGHDNLYWYRRVMGKEIKFLLHFVKESKQDESGMPNNRFLAERTGGTYSTLKVQPAELEDSGVYFCASSQDWRANYGYTFGSGTRLTVV.

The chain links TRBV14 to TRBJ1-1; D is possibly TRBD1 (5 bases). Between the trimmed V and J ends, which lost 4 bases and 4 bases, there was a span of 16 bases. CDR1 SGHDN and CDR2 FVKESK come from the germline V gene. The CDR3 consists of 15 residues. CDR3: CASSRTLTGPTEAFF. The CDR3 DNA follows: TGTGCCAGCAGCCGCACCCTGACGGGGCCCACTGAAGCTTTCTTT.

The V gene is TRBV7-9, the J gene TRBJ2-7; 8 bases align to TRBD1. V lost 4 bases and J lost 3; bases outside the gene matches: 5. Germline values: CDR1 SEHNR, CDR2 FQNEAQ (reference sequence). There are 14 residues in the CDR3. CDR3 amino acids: CASSSGQGSYEQYF. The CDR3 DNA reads TGTGCCAGCAGCTCAGGACAGGGAAGCTACGAGCAGTACTTC. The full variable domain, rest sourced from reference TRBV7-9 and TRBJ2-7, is DTGVSQNPRHKITKRGQNVTFRCDPISEHNRLYWYRQTLGQGPEFLTYFQNEAQLEKSRLLSDRFSAERPKGSFSTLEIQRTEQGDSAMYLCASSSGQGSYEQYFGPGTRLTVT.

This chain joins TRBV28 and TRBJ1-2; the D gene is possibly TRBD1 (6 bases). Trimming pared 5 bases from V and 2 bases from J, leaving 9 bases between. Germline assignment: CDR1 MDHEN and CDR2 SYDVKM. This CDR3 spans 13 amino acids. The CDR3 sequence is CASSSDRNYGYTF. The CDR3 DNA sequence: TGTGCCAGCAGTAGTGACAGGAACTATGGCTACACCTTC.

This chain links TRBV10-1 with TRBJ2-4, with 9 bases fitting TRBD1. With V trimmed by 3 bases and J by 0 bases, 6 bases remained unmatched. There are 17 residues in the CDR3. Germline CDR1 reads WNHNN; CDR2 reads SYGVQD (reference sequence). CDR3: CASSERQGDGAKNIQYF. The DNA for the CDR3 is TGCGCCAGCAGTGAACGACAGGGGGATGGAGCCAAAAACATTCAGTACTTC.

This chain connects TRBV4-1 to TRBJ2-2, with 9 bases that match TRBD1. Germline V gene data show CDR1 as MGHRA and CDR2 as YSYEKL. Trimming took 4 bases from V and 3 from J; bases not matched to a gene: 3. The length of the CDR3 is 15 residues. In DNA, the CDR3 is TGCGCCAGCAGCCGAGGACAGGGGTACACCGGGGAGCTGTTTTTT. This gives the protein CASSRGQGYTGELFF.

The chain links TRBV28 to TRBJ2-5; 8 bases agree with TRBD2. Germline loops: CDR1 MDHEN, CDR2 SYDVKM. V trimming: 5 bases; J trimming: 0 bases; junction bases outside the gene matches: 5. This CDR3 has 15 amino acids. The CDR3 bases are TGTGCCAGCAGTCGAGCGGGAGTCGACCAAGAGACCCAGTACTTC. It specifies CASSRAGVDQETQYF.

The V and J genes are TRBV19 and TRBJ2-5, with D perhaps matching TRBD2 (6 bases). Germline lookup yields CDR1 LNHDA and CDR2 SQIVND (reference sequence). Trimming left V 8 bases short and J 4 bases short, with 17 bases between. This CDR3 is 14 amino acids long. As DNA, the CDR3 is TGTGCCAGTTCCCGGGACTCAACGGGAGAGACCCAGTACTTC. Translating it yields CASSRDSTGETQYF.

CDR3 in amino acids: CASSLRGSSYNEQFF. The CDR3 nucleotides are TGTGCCAGCAGCTTACGGGGGAGCTCCTACAATGAGCAGTTCTTC. The V call is TRBV7-9, the J call TRBJ2-1; D is possibly TRBD2 (6 bases). The germline gives CDR1 SEHNR, CDR2 FQNEAQ (reference sequence). The V end was cut by 2 bases, the J end by 0 bases, with 8 bases between. This CDR3 is built from 15 residues. The whole variable domain, filled in from reference TRBV7-9 and TRBJ2-1, reads DTGVSQNPRHKITKRGQNVTFRCDPISEHNRLYWYRQTLGQGPEFLTYFQNEAQLEKSRLLSDRFSAERPKGSFSTLEIQRTEQGDSAMYLCASSLRGSSYNEQFFGPGTRLTVL.

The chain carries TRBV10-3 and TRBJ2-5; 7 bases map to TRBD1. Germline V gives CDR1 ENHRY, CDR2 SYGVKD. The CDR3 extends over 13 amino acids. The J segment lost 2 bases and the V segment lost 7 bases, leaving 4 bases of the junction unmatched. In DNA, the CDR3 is TGTGCCATCACCAGGGACAGACAAGAGACCCAGTACTTC. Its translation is CAITRDRQETQYF.

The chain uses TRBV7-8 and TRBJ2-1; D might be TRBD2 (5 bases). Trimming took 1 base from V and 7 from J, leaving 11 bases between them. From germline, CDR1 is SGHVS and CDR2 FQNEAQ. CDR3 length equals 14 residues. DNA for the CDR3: TGTGCCAGCAGCTTAGAGCGGTTCAAGAATGAGCAGTTCTTC. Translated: CASSLERFKNEQFF.

This CDR3 reads CASSEWMKVQEKLFF. CDR3 DNA: TGTGCCAGCAGTGAATGGATGAAGGTACAGGAAAAACTGTTTTTT. V is TRBV2 and J is TRBJ1-4; D is ambiguous. Trimming stripped 2 bases from V and 8 bases from J, with 15 bases between. Per the germline V gene, CDR1 is SNHLY and CDR2 is FYNNEI. This CDR3 is built from 15 residues. Using reference TRBV2 and TRBJ1-4 for the parts outside the CDR3, the full variable domain is EPEVTQTPSHQVTQMGQEVILRCVPISNHLYFYWYRQILGQKVEFLVSFYNNEISEKSEIFDDQFSVERPDGSNFTLKIRSTKLEDSAMYFCASSEWMKVQEKLFFGSGTQLSVL.

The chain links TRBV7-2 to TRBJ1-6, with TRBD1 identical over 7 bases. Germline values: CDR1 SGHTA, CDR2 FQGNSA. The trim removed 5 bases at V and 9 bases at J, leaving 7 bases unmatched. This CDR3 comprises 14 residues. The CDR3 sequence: CASSPRQGSSPLHF. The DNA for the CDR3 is TGTGCCAGCAGCCCCAGACAGGGAAGTTCACCCCTCCACTTT.

The CDR3 DNA sequence: TGTGCCAGCAGCCAAGAATTGGGAAACACTGAAGCTTTCTTT. Translated: CASSQELGNTEAFF. The V call is TRBV4-2, the J call TRBJ1-1; no clear D gene. The germline CDR1 and CDR2 sequences are LGHNA and YNFKEQ. CDR3 length equals 14 residues. The V end lost 0 bases, the J end lost 2 bases, and 7 bases lay between the germline ends.

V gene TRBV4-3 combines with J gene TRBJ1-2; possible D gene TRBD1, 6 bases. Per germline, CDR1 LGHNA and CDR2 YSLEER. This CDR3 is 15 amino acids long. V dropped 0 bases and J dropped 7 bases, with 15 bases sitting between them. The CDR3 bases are TGCGCCAGCAGCCAAGAGAGGACAGCGTCGATTGGCTACACCTTC. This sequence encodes CASSQERTASIGYTF.